The source of this T cell receptor (beta chain) is a study of blood T cell repertoires in COVID-19. At the level of the study: Material from acute and convalescent COVID-19 was sourced from the United States, Italy and Spain. The analysed material was cDNA or gDNA that came from T cells, B-cell-depleted T cells, or PBMCs.

Authors' data handling: For nucleated cells, counts were estimated from reference gene primer amplification. The protocol was immunoSEQ multiplex PCR, while the TCRdb copy is restricted to in-frame clones and leaves out a portion. D and trimming were read from the DNA, whereas the V and J calls and clone size are those reported in that table. The sample carries fewer than 50,000 clones, around 75% recorded once. The clonotype was recovered from a man aged 80 or over with acute or convalescent COVID-19. The sample consisted of peripheral blood.

The CDR3 is CSVEDWTSGMTRDEQFF. CDR3 in DNA: TGCAGCGTTGAAGATTGGACTAGCGGGATGACTAGGGATGAGCAGTTCTTC. The chain carries TRBV29-1 and TRBJ2-1; 12 nucleotides align to TRBD2. The germline V gene encodes CDR1 SQVTM and CDR2 ANQGSEA. V shed 0 bases, J shed 8 bases, and the junction held 11 bases outside the gene matches. The CDR3 spans 17 residues.